The 3 T cell receptor beta chains below were found in one sample sequenced in a study of blood T cell repertoires in COVID-19. Sequenced by immunoSEQ multiplex PCR; TCRdb stores in-frame clones only, minus some. The sample has some 70,000 clones, about 90% seen once. Material for sequencing was peripheral blood. Receptors originate from a middle-aged man with acute or convalescent COVID-19.

V and J are TRBV7-8 and TRBJ2-1; 8 nucleotides align to TRBD2. J lost 1 base, V lost 4 bases, and 3 bases had no gene match. The CDR3 has 15 residues. Germline loops: CDR1 SGHVS, CDR2 FQNEAQ. In DNA form, the CDR3 reads TGTGCCAGCAGCTCCCCGGGAGGGTCCTACAATGAGCAGTTCTTC. Protein sequence: CASSSPGGSYNEQFF.

This clone has a single count. The chain joins TRBV5-8 to TRBJ2-1; TRBD2 matches at 11 bases. The CDR3 runs 17 residues. From germline, CDR1 is SGHTS and CDR2 YDEGEE. V was pared by 2 bases and J by 8 bases, with 12 bases of the junction left unmatched. CDR3 in DNA: TGTGCCAGCAGCTTCGGACAGTCTAGCGGGAGGCGCGATGAGCAGTTCTTC. This codes for CASSFGQSSGRRDEQFF.

The V gene is TRBV5-5, the J gene TRBJ1-1; weak D call: TRBD1 (5 bases). CDR3 length equals 14 residues. The V and J ends lost 4 bases and 3 bases respectively, with 13 bases between them. Germline values: CDR1 SGHKS, CDR2 YYEKEE (reference sequence). CDR3 sequence: CASSKQWGDTEAFF. CDR3 DNA sequence: TGTGCCAGCAGCAAACAGTGGGGGGACACTGAAGCTTTCTTT.